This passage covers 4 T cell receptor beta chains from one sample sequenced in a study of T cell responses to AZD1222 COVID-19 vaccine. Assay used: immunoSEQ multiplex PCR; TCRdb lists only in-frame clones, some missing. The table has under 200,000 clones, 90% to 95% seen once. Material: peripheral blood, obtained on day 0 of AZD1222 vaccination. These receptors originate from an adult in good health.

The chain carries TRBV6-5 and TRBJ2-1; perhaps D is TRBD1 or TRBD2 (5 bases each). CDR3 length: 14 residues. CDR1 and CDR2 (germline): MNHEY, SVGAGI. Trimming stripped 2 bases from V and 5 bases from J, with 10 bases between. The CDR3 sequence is CASSYGQGHNEQFF. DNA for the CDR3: TGTGCCAGCAGTTACGGCCAGGGACACAATGAGCAGTTCTTC.

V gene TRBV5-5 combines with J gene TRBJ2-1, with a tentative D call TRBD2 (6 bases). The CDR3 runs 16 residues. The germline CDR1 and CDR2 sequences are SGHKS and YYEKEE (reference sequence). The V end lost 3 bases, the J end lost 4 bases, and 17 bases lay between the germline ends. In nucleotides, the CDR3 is TGTGCCAGCAGCTCCTCCGGGACTTCCGTATACAATGAGCAGTTCTTC. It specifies CASSSSGTSVYNEQFF. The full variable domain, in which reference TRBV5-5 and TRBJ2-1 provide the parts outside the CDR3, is DAGVTQSPTHLIKTRGQQVTLRCSPISGHKSVSWYQQVLGQGPQFIFQYYEKEERGRGNFPDRFSARQFPNYSSELNVNALLLGDSALYLCASSSSGTSVYNEQFFGPGTRLTVL.

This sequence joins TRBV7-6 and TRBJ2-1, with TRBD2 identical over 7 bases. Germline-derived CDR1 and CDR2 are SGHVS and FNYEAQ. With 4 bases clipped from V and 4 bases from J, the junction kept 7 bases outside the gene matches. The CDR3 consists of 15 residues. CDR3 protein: CASSSLTSRYNEQFF. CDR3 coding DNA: TGTGCCAGCAGCTCCCTGACTAGCAGGTACAATGAGCAGTTCTTC.

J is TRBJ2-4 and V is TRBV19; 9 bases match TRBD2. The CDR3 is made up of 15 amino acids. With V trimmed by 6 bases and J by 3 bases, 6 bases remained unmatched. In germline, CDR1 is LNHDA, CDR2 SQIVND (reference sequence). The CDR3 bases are TGTGCCAGTAGGGAAGCGGGGGGTTACAAAAACATTCAGTACTTC. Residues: CASREAGGYKNIQYF.